These T cell receptor beta chains were read from a single sample in a study of T cell responses to AZD1222 COVID-19 vaccine. Only in-frame clones appear in the TCRdb table, and some are missing; sequencing was by immunoSEQ multiplex PCR. Of some 150,000 clones detected, under 95% appear once; the ten largest clones hold 2.5% to 3.5%. Source: peripheral blood, taken 28 days after the second AZD1222 dose. The receptor source for this set is an adult who received the AZD1222 COVID-19 vaccine. Both conserved end residues are part of each CDR3. The D gene is left open where the match is weak. Expanded clones are given a class, and other clones once, few, many or no size at all.

size: -
V: TRBV30
J: TRBJ2-5
D: -
CDR3: CAWSVSETQYF
DNA: TGTGCCTGGAGTGTAAGTGAGACCCAGTACTTC

size: -
V: TRBV28
J: TRBJ1-4
D: TRBD1
CDR3: CASSSTQGLNEKLFF
DNA: TGTGCCAGCAGTTCAACACAGGGGCTTAATGAAAAACTGTTTTTT

size: -
V: TRBV5-4
J: TRBJ2-2
D: TRBD1
CDR3: CASSLNRGNTGELFF
DNA: TGTGCCAGCAGCTTAAACAGGGGAAACACCGGGGAGCTGTTTTTT

size: -
V: TRBV11-2
J: TRBJ1-1
D: -
CDR3: CASSFRRPNTEAFF
DNA: TGTGCCAGCAGCTTCCGAAGACCGAACACTGAAGCTTTCTTT

size: -
V: TRBV7-8
J: TRBJ1-1
D: -
CDR3: CASATDGWDTEAFF
DNA: TGTGCCAGCGCTACAGATGGGTGGGACACTGAAGCTTTCTTT

size: -
V: TRBV10-3
J: TRBJ1-5
D: -
CDR3: CAIRSYSNQPQHF
DNA: TGTGCCATCAGATCTTATAGCAATCAGCCCCAGCATTTT

size: -
V: TRBV19
J: TRBJ2-2
D: TRBD2
CDR3: CASSRTSGANTGELFF
DNA: TGTGCCAGTAGTCGGACTAGCGGGGCGAACACCGGGGAGCTGTTTTTT

size: -
V: TRBV2
J: TRBJ2-2
D: TRBD2
CDR3: CASSIAGTNTGELFF
DNA: TGTGCCAGCAGTATAGCGGGGACGAACACCGGGGAGCTGTTTTTT

size: -
V: TRBV3-1/TRBV3-2
J: TRBJ1-4
D: -
CDR3: CASSQGPGPTNEKLFF
DNA: TGTGCCAGCAGCCAAGGTCCCGGCCCAACTAATGAAAAACTGTTTTTT

size: -
V: TRBV29-1
J: TRBJ1-2
D: TRBD1
CDR3: CSVDHYGGTENYGYTF
DNA: TGCAGCGTTGATCACTATGGGGGGACAGAGAACTATGGCTACACCTTC

size: -
V: TRBV10-2
J: TRBJ2-5
D: -
CDR3: CASRPVSQETQYF
DNA: TGCGCCAGCAGACCGGTGTCCCAAGAGACCCAGTACTTC

size: -
V: TRBV30
J: TRBJ2-7
D: -
CDR3: CAWSAGQGYEQYF
DNA: TGTGCCTGGAGTGCAGGGCAGGGGTACGAGCAGTACTTC

size: -
V: TRBV2
J: TRBJ2-7
D: -
CDR3: CASSEAGRSSYEQYF
DNA: TGTGCCAGCAGTGAGGCGGGACGAAGCTCCTACGAGCAGTACTTC

size: -
V: TRBV5-4
J: TRBJ2-7
D: -
CDR3: CASSLGQGGTYEQYF
DNA: TGTGCCAGCAGCTTGGGTCAGGGGGGGACCTACGAGCAGTACTTC

size: -
V: TRBV7-8
J: TRBJ1-1
D: -
CDR3: CASSLFQNTEAFF
DNA: TGTGCCAGCAGCTTATTTCAGAACACTGAAGCTTTCTTT

size: -
V: TRBV6-5
J: TRBJ2-7
D: TRBD2
CDR3: CASSYTGLAGEQYF
DNA: TGTGCCAGCAGTTACACCGGACTAGCAGGAGAGCAGTACTTC

size: -
V: TRBV24-1
J: TRBJ2-7
D: TRBD1
CDR3: CATSDSMTGTGVNEQYF
DNA: TGTGCCACCAGTGACTCGATGACCGGGACAGGGGTGAACGAGCAGTACTTC

size: once
V: TRBV7-9
J: TRBJ1-1
D: TRBD1
CDR3: CASSSLTGGAEAFF
DNA: TGTGCCAGCAGCTCCTTGACAGGGGGAGCTGAAGCTTTCTTT

size: once
V: TRBV3-1/TRBV3-2
J: TRBJ1-2
D: -
CDR3: CASSQGSATGSYGYTF
DNA: TGTGCCAGCAGCCAAGGATCGGCTACAGGGAGCTATGGCTACACCTTC

size: -
V: TRBV5-1
J: TRBJ1-2
D: -
CDR3: CASSVYSPREGYTF
DNA: TGCGCCAGCAGCGTATATTCGCCCCGGGAGGGCTACACCTTC

size: -
V: TRBV6-4
J: TRBJ2-2
D: -
CDR3: CASSVGGVDTGELFF
DNA: TGTGCCAGCAGTGTTGGCGGGGTAGACACCGGGGAGCTGTTTTTT

size: -
V: TRBV7-6
J: TRBJ2-1
D: -
CDR3: CASSRGRSTYNEQFF
DNA: TGTGCCAGCAGCCGAGGGCGGTCAACCTACAATGAGCAGTTCTTC

size: -
V: TRBV3-1/TRBV3-2
J: TRBJ1-1
D: TRBD1
CDR3: CASSHQDRGNTEAFF
DNA: TGTGCCAGCAGCCATCAGGACAGGGGGAACACTGAAGCTTTCTTT

size: once
V: TRBV19
J: TRBJ1-5
D: -
CDR3: CASSQGMSQPQHF
DNA: TGTGCCAGTAGTCAGGGGATGAGTCAGCCCCAGCATTTT

size: -
V: TRBV5-5
J: TRBJ2-1
D: TRBD2
CDR3: CASSLGRTRNEQFF
DNA: TGTGCCAGCAGCTTGGGGAGGACTAGGAATGAGCAGTTCTTC

size: -
V: TRBV7-3
J: TRBJ2-3
D: -
CDR3: CASSLSPDADTQYF
DNA: TGTGCCAGCAGCTTATCCCCGGACGCCGATACGCAGTATTTT

size: -
V: TRBV28
J: TRBJ1-2
D: -
CDR3: CASSPGTLSGGYTF
DNA: TGTGCCAGCAGTCCCGGGACCCTCAGCGGGGGCTACACCTTC

size: -
V: TRBV9
J: TRBJ1-2
D: -
CDR3: CASSPNEGRNYGYTF
DNA: TGTGCCAGCAGCCCTAATGAGGGGCGAAACTATGGCTACACCTTC

size: -
V: TRBV29-1
J: TRBJ2-1
D: -
CDR3: CSVRMDSNSPQFF
DNA: TGCAGCGTTCGCATGGATTCGAACTCCCCACAGTTCTTC

size: -
V: TRBV5-1
J: TRBJ2-1
D: TRBD2
CDR3: CASSRGLAGLSSYNEQFF
DNA: TGCGCCAGCAGCCGGGGACTAGCGGGCCTTAGCTCCTACAATGAGCAGTTCTTC

size: -
V: TRBV29-1
J: TRBJ2-7
D: -
CDR3: CSVTRDFSYEQYF
DNA: TGCAGCGTTACTCGGGACTTTTCCTACGAGCAGTACTTC

size: -
V: TRBV19
J: TRBJ1-1
D: -
CDR3: CASSIRGNTEAFF
DNA: TGTGCCAGTAGTATTCGCGGGAACACTGAAGCTTTCTTT

size: -
V: TRBV19
J: TRBJ1-1
D: -
CDR3: CASSIDRFFAEAFF
DNA: TGTGCCAGTAGTATCGACAGGTTTTTCGCTGAAGCTTTCTTT

size: -
V: TRBV7-2
J: TRBJ1-4
D: -
CDR3: CASSPKVYGGMWTNEKLFF
DNA: TGTGCCAGCAGCCCAAAAGTTTATGGGGGGATGTGGACTAATGAAAAACTGTTTTTT

size: once
V: TRBV5-1
J: TRBJ2-1
D: -
CDR3: CASSSRPLNEQFF
DNA: TGCGCCAGCAGCTCAAGACCCCTTAATGAGCAGTTCTTC

size: -
V: TRBV30
J: TRBJ2-7
D: TRBD1
CDR3: CAWRTGTGVDHLPYEQYF
DNA: TGTGCCTGGAGGACCGGGACAGGGGTGGACCATCTACCCTACGAGCAGTACTTC

size: -
V: TRBV21-1
J: TRBJ2-7
D: -
CDR3: CASSKRGLYEQYF
DNA: TGTGCCAGCAGCAAAAGGGGGCTCTACGAGCAGTACTTC

size: -
V: TRBV7-9
J: TRBJ2-7
D: -
CDR3: CASSLLTGYEQYF
DNA: TGTGCCAGCAGCTTACTGACAGGCTACGAGCAGTACTTC

size: -
V: TRBV27
J: TRBJ2-7
D: -
CDR3: CASSLSIFGSSYEQYF
DNA: TGTGCCAGCAGTTTATCGATATTCGGGAGTTCCTACGAGCAGTACTTC

size: -
V: TRBV19
J: TRBJ2-3
D: TRBD2
CDR3: CASSILAGGPPDTQYF
DNA: TGTGCCAGTAGTATATTAGCGGGAGGGCCTCCAGATACGCAGTATTTT

size: once
V: TRBV27
J: TRBJ2-1
D: -
CDR3: CASSFPGVPNEQFF
DNA: TGTGCCAGCAGTTTCCCCGGAGTCCCCAATGAGCAGTTCTTC

size: -
V: TRBV6-5
J: TRBJ2-7
D: TRBD1
CDR3: CAIGQGAYEQYF
DNA: TGTGCCATAGGACAGGGGGCCTACGAGCAGTACTTC

size: few
V: TRBV5-8
J: TRBJ2-7
D: TRBD1
CDR3: CASSLDRGTYEQYF
DNA: TGTGCCAGCAGCTTGGACAGGGGGACCTACGAGCAGTACTTC

size: -
V: TRBV5-1
J: TRBJ2-3
D: TRBD2
CDR3: CASSLGLAGVLDTQYF
DNA: TGCGCCAGCAGCCTTGGACTAGCGGGAGTGCTAGATACGCAGTATTTT

size: once
V: TRBV27
J: TRBJ1-2
D: -
CDR3: CASSRLGATEWGYTF
DNA: TGTGCCAGCAGTCGTCTTGGGGCCACCGAATGGGGCTACACCTTC

size: -
V: TRBV29-1
J: TRBJ2-2
D: TRBD1
CDR3: CSVVPRVPWDRGITGELFF
DNA: TGCAGCGTTGTTCCCAGGGTCCCCTGGGACAGGGGTATCACCGGGGAGCTGTTTTTT

size: -
V: TRBV9
J: TRBJ2-5
D: TRBD2
CDR3: CASSLGTSGQETQYF
DNA: TGTGCCAGCAGCCTCGGGACTAGCGGCCAAGAGACCCAGTACTTC

size: -
V: TRBV7-2
J: TRBJ2-7
D: TRBD2
CDR3: CAGVRGSNYEQYF
DNA: TGTGCCGGAGTGCGCGGGAGTAACTACGAGCAGTACTTC

size: -
V: TRBV5-8
J: TRBJ2-5
D: TRBD2
CDR3: CASSLDRGRAAETQYF
DNA: TGTGCCAGCAGCTTGGATCGCGGGAGGGCTGCAGAGACCCAGTACTTC

size: -
V: TRBV19
J: TRBJ1-2
D: TRBD1
CDR3: CASSMGQGLYGYTF
DNA: TGTGCCAGTAGTATGGGACAGGGGCTCTATGGCTACACCTTC

size: -
V: TRBV28
J: TRBJ1-5
D: TRBD1
CDR3: CASSPRGGRQPQHF
DNA: TGTGCCAGCAGTCCCAGGGGGGGCCGTCAGCCCCAGCATTTT

size: -
V: TRBV15
J: TRBJ1-1
D: -
CDR3: CATSRDSPVAEAFF
DNA: TGTGCCACCAGCAGAGATTCGCCAGTCGCTGAAGCTTTCTTT

size: -
V: TRBV30
J: TRBJ1-1
D: -
CDR3: CAWSVTHEAFF
DNA: TGTGCCTGGAGTGTAACTCATGAAGCTTTCTTT

size: -
V: TRBV3-1/TRBV3-2
J: TRBJ2-1
D: TRBD2
CDR3: CASSPPGLAASNEQFF
DNA: TGTGCCAGCAGCCCTCCCGGACTAGCGGCCTCCAATGAGCAGTTCTTC

size: -
V: TRBV2
J: TRBJ2-3
D: TRBD2
CDR3: CASRPGLAGGTDTQYF
DNA: TGTGCCAGCAGACCGGGACTAGCGGGAGGTACAGATACGCAGTATTTT

size: once
V: TRBV27
J: TRBJ2-2
D: TRBD1
CDR3: CASSARGRSTGELFF
DNA: TGTGCCAGCAGTGCCAGGGGGCGAAGTACCGGGGAGCTGTTTTTT

size: -
V: TRBV20-1
J: TRBJ2-3
D: -
CDR3: CSAITTDTQYF
DNA: TGCAGTGCAATCACAACAGATACGCAGTATTTT

size: once
V: TRBV7-2
J: TRBJ2-7
D: -
CDR3: CASTGEGPGYEQYF
DNA: TGTGCCAGCACCGGAGAGGGACCCGGCTACGAGCAGTACTTC

size: once
V: TRBV5-1
J: TRBJ2-3
D: -
CDR3: CASSLVFRATTDTQYF
DNA: TGCGCCAGCAGCTTGGTCTTTCGGGCAACCACAGATACGCAGTATTTT